This T cell receptor beta chain was identified during a study of beta chain features in type 1 diabetes. Overall study context: Examination of sorted cells across all samples involved about 99 million cells.

The study reverse transcribed the entire isolated RNA, so it sequenced expressed TCRB transcripts. Produced via immunoSEQ multiplex PCR; TCRdb's table is partial and in-frame only. Among a few hundred thousand clones, 13% were seen once, and the ten largest hold roughly 0.015%. Points on this clone: What it binds is not known.

General study findings and limits: In every one of the four CD4+ subsets, TCRB CDR3s were moderately but significantly shorter in Type 1 diabetes patients. Naive, central memory and Treg TCRB repertoires appeared more alike in patients than in healthy donors.

Each of the sorted populations had a purity greater than 95%. The V gene lost 3 bases and the J gene lost 8 bases, with 13 bases spanning the gap. The CDR3 length is 14 residues. Germline V gives CDR1 MDHEN, CDR2 SYDVKM. The J gene is TRBJ1-4, the V gene TRBV28; tentatively, D is TRBD1 (5 bases). The TCR was taken from a woman aged 18 to 35 with type 1 diabetes. Sequenced input: naive CD4+ T cells from blood. CDR3 sequence: CASSFGQSDEKLFF. The CDR3 DNA reads TGTGCCAGCAGTTTCGGACAATCTGACGAAAAACTGTTTTTT.